This passage covers 25 T cell receptor beta chains from one sample sequenced in a study of blood T cells in healthy people across ages. A second roughly 6 to 11 cycle PCR used barcoded and J-beta primers. TCRdb re-analysed the 5' RACE reads in MiXCR, keeping a single row per CDR3 protein. In the table there are roughly 1.4 million distinct CDR3 sequences, around 55% of which are singletons. Sequenced input: blood. The source is a man between 18 and 29 years old in good health.

V is TRBV28 and J is TRBJ2-1, with D possibly matching TRBD1 (6 bases). The CDR3 has 13 amino acids. Trimming removed 5 bases from V and 4 bases from J, with 9 bases in between. CDR1 is MDHEN and CDR2 is SYDVKM in the germline V gene. In DNA form, the CDR3 reads TGTGCCAGCAGTAGACAGGAATACAATGAGCAGTTCTTC. Its protein product is CASSRQEYNEQFF.

The chain combines TRBV5-1 with TRBJ2-1; 12 bases line up with TRBD2. CDR3 size: 16 residues. V was pared by 0 bases and J by 9 bases, with 7 bases of the junction left unmatched. Germline lookup yields CDR1 SGHRS and CDR2 YFSETQ. CDR3 nucleotide sequence: TGCGCCAGCAGCTTGGGACTAGCGGGAGTTTTTAGTGAGCAGTTCTTC. Protein: CASSLGLAGVFSEQFF.

The chain combines TRBV18 with TRBJ2-1, with D perhaps matching TRBD2 (6 bases). With the DNA end fitting TRBJ2-7 better, the J assignment may be wrong. Germline V gene sequence: CDR1 KGHSH, CDR2 LQKENI. This CDR3 spans 15 amino acids. The CDR3 DNA reads as TGTGCCAGCTCACCGGGACTCAGCTCCTACAATGAGCAGTACTTC. Amino acid sequence: CASSPGLSSYNEQYF.

This chain connects TRBV15 to TRBJ2-3; 9 bases line up with TRBD2. CDR1 and CDR2 from the germline V gene are LNHNV and YYDKDF (reference sequence). CDR3 length equals 16 residues. V trimming: 8 bases; J trimming: 0 bases; junction bases outside the gene matches: 9. This CDR3 reads CATCLRGGLSTDTQYF. CDR3 nucleotide sequence: TGTGCCACCTGCCTGCGGGGGGGCCTTAGCACAGATACGCAGTATTTT.

V is TRBV20-1 and J is TRBJ2-1; 10 bases line up with TRBD2. J was trimmed by 5 bases and V by 2 bases; bases with no gene match: 6. In germline, CDR1 is DFQATT, CDR2 SNEGSKA (reference sequence). The CDR3 consists of 15 residues. CDR3: CSARTPSGRNNEQFF. The CDR3, as DNA: TGCAGTGCTAGAACCCCTAGCGGGAGAAACAATGAGCAGTTCTTC.

The genes are TRBV7-6 and TRBJ1-2; a possible D gene is TRBD1 (6 bases). This CDR3 has 15 amino acids. V was clipped by 2 bases and J by 1 base, with 11 bases between them. Germline V gene data show CDR1 as SGHVS and CDR2 as FNYEAQ. Written as DNA, the CDR3 is TGTGCCAGCAGCTTATTTCAGGGGATTAACTATGGCTACACCTTC. Translating gives CASSLFQGINYGYTF.

The gene calls are TRBV27 and TRBJ1-2, with D unclear. The CDR3 contains 13 residues. The V and J ends lost 11 bases and 3 bases respectively, with 16 bases between them. Germline V CDR1 and CDR2: MNHEY, SMNVEV (reference sequence). CDR3 amino acids: CAPYGKEDYGYTF. CDR3 nucleotides: TGTGCCCCCTACGGGAAGGAGGACTATGGCTACACCTTC.

The V gene is TRBV7-2, the J gene TRBJ2-5; tentative D call: TRBD2 (5 bases). Trimming cost V 5 bases and J 11 bases, with 9 bases left between them. CDR1 is SGHTA and CDR2 is FQGNSA in the germline V gene. The CDR3 spans 10 residues. The CDR3 is CASSHWEQYF. DNA of the CDR3: TGTGCCAGCAGCCACTGGGAGCAGTACTTC. The full variable domain, rest sourced from reference TRBV7-2 and TRBJ2-5, is GAGVSQSPSNKVTEKGKDVELRCDPISGHTALYWYRQSLGQGLEFLIYFQGNSAPDKSGLPSDRFSAERTGGSVSTLTIQRTQQEDSAVYLCASSHWEQYFGPGTRLLVL.

The CDR3 is CSVRSEGSYEQYF. For the CDR3, the DNA is TGCAGCGTCCGGTCCGAGGGGTCCTACGAGCAGTACTTC. The chain joins TRBV29-1 to TRBJ2-7, with D perhaps given as TRBD1 or TRBD2 (5 bases each). Germline V gives CDR1 SQVTM, CDR2 ANQGSEA. V lost 6 bases and J lost 1, with 13 bases in between. There are 13 residues in the CDR3.

This clonotype turned up a few times. The CDR3 bases are TGTGCCAGCAGTGAGGGTACCGGGGGCCCCGGGGAGCTGTTTTTT. Protein sequence: CASSEGTGGPGELFF. The V call is TRBV6-1, the J call TRBJ2-2; D might be TRBD1 or TRBD2, each matching 6 bases. This CDR3 is 15 amino acids long. The germline V and J ends were trimmed by 3 bases and 6 bases, with 14 bases remaining between them. Germline V lookup: CDR1 MNHNS, CDR2 SASEGT.

The chain is built from TRBV27 and TRBJ1-5; TRBD1 might be the D (5 bases). CDR3 length: 15 residues. V lost 5 bases, J lost 0 bases, and 11 bases lay in between. Germline V CDR1 and CDR2: MNHEY, SMNVEV (reference sequence). The CDR3 loop reads CASSIRGDSNQPQHF. DNA of the CDR3: TGTGCCAGCAGTATTAGAGGGGATAGCAATCAGCCCCAGCATTTT.

The chain carries TRBV3-1 and TRBJ1-1; tentatively, D is TRBD1 (5 bases). The CDR3 is 16 residues long. V was shortened by 6 bases and J by 1 base, with 18 bases between the two germline ends. Germline CDR1 is LGHDT and CDR2 is YNNKEL (reference sequence). The CDR3 here is CASRNRNRDKNTEAFF. The DNA for the CDR3 is TGTGCCAGCAGAAACAGGAACCGTGATAAGAACACTGAAGCTTTCTTT.

This chain connects TRBV7-2 to TRBJ2-3; 9 bases map to TRBD1. The germline gives CDR1 SGHTA, CDR2 FQGNSA. The CDR3 spans 16 residues. J was trimmed by 2 bases and V by 2 bases; bases with no gene match: 5. CDR3 DNA sequence: TGTGCCAGCAGCTTAAGGGGACAGGGCATCACAGATACGCAGTATTTT. Translating gives CASSLRGQGITDTQYF.

This clonotype was detected only a few times. This sequence joins TRBV4-3 and TRBJ1-5, with D unclear. V was trimmed by 0 bases and J by 8 bases, leaving 17 bases between them. Germline loops: CDR1 LGHNA, CDR2 YSLEER. This CDR3 has 16 amino acids. CDR3 bases: TGCGCCAGCAGCCAAGATTTACAGCCCGGGATTGAGCCCCAGCATTTT. It is translated as CASSQDLQPGIEPQHF.

The chain recombines TRBV7-9 with TRBJ2-3; TRBD2 agrees at 7 bases. The junction had 6 bases not matched to a gene; V was cut back by 1 base and J by 2 bases. Per the germline V gene, CDR1 is SEHNR and CDR2 is FQNEAQ (reference sequence). The CDR3 extends over 16 amino acids. The CDR3 DNA sequence: TGTGCCAGCAGCTTAGTTGTTAGCGGGTTCACAGATACGCAGTATTTT. Translated: CASSLVVSGFTDTQYF.

The chain employs TRBV27 and TRBJ2-6; TRBD1 aligns across 11 bases. With V trimmed by 6 bases and J by 0 bases, 4 bases remained unmatched. This CDR3 is built from 17 residues. Germline CDR1 reads MNHEY; CDR2 reads SMNVEV (reference sequence). CDR3 protein: CASSGTGGPSGANVLTF. The CDR3 coding sequence is TGTGCCAGCAGCGGGACAGGGGGGCCCTCTGGGGCCAACGTCCTGACTTTC. Full variable domain (outside the CDR3, taken from reference TRBV27 and TRBJ2-6): EAQVTQNPRYLITVTGKKLTVTCSQNMNHEYMSWYRQDPGLGLRQIYYSMNVEVTDKGDVPEGYKVSRKEKRNFPLILESPSPNQTSLYFCASSGTGGPSGANVLTFGAGSRLTVL.

The chain links TRBV27 to TRBJ2-5, with 10 bases matching TRBD1. CDR1 is MNHEY and CDR2 is SMNVEV in the germline V gene (reference sequence). J was trimmed by 5 bases and V by 5 bases; bases with no gene match: 5. The CDR3 is made up of 14 amino acids. The CDR3 region is CASSGDRGVETQYF. CDR3 DNA sequence: TGTGCCAGCAGTGGGGACAGGGGAGTGGAGACCCAGTACTTC.

This rearrangement joins TRBV6-6 to TRBJ2-1; D possibly corresponds to TRBD2 (6 bases). V lost 0 bases and J 4 bases, leaving 13 bases between the germline ends. Germline V gene lookup returns CDR1 MNHNY and CDR2 SVGAGI (reference sequence). The CDR3 is made up of 16 amino acids. This chain's CDR3 is CASSYSTRRKYNEQFF. CDR3 sequence (DNA): TGTGCCAGCAGTTACTCGACTAGAAGAAAATACAATGAGCAGTTCTTC.

This clonotype was detected only a few times. CDR3 amino acids: CSVKQGYEQYF. CDR3 in DNA: TGCAGCGTTAAACAGGGGTACGAGCAGTACTTC. The chain combines TRBV29-1 with TRBJ2-7; 7 bases line up with TRBD1. CDR1 is SQVTM, CDR2 ANQGSEA, per germline. V shed 5 bases, J shed 4 bases, and the junction held 2 bases outside the gene matches. CDR3 length equals 11 residues.

This chain uses TRBV5-5 with TRBJ2-5; weak D call: TRBD2 (6 bases). V lost 2 bases and J 4 bases, leaving 18 bases between the germline ends. Germline-derived CDR1 and CDR2 are SGHKS and YYEKEE (reference sequence). The CDR3 is made up of 16 amino acids. The CDR3 nucleotides are TGTGCCAGCAGCTTTAGTATCGTCCCCGGGGGAGAGACCCAGTACTTC. Protein product: CASSFSIVPGGETQYF.

This chain connects TRBV12-3 or TRBV12-4 to TRBJ1-1; no definite D call. This CDR3 region has 14 residues. Trimming pared 2 bases from V and 3 bases from J, leaving 10 bases between. The CDR3: CASSLSPGDTEAFF. The CDR3 bases are TGTGCCAGCAGTTTAAGTCCTGGGGACACTGAAGCTTTCTTT.

The chain carries TRBV29-1 and TRBJ2-5; the match to TRBD2 covers 7 bases. Per germline, CDR1 SQVTM and CDR2 ANQGSEA. The junction had 11 bases not matched to a gene; V was cut back by 5 bases and J by 11 bases. The CDR3 contains 12 residues. In DNA form, the CDR3 reads TGCAGCGTTATTGGGGGGGTGGGTGAGCAGTACTTC. Protein sequence: CSVIGGVGEQYF. The whole variable domain, remainder taken from reference TRBV29-1 and TRBJ2-5, is SAVISQKPSRDICQRGTSLTIQCQVDSQVTMMFWYRQQPGQSLTLIATANQGSEATYESGFVIDKFPISRPNLTFSTLTVSNMSPEDSSIYLCSVIGGVGEQYFGPGTRLLVL.

The CDR3 is CASSFGQPNQPQHF. The CDR3 DNA is TGCGCCAGCAGCTTTGGACAGCCGAATCAGCCCCAGCATTTT. This sequence joins TRBV5-1 and TRBJ1-5; D might be TRBD1 (6 bases). V lost 2 bases and J lost 4, with 10 bases in between. The CDR3 is 14 residues long. CDR1 is SGHRS, CDR2 YFSETQ, per germline. Combining the CDR3 with reference TRBV5-1 and TRBJ1-5 gives the whole variable domain KAGVTQTPRYLIKTRGQQVTLSCSPISGHRSVSWYQQTPGQGLQFLFEYFSETQRNKGNFPGRFSGRQFSNSRSEMNVSTLELGDSALYLCASSFGQPNQPQHFGDGTRLSIL.

With respect to this clonotype: One junction end disagrees with the germline gene, perhaps due to a read error. The gene calls are TRBV10-1 and TRBJ2-7, with 7 bases aligning to TRBD1. The germline V gene encodes CDR1 WNHNN and CDR2 SYGVQD (reference sequence). The CDR3 totals 12 residues. As DNA, the CDR3 is TGCGCCAGCGGGACAGAACCCTACGGGCAGTACTTC. This translates into CASGTEPYGQYF.

This chain uses TRBV7-9 with TRBJ2-7; D is ambiguous. The CDR3 runs 11 residues. The germline V and J ends were trimmed by 0 bases and 9 bases, with 6 bases remaining between them. CDR1 and CDR2 (germline): SEHNR, FQNEAQ (reference sequence). CDR3 nucleotide sequence: TGTGCCAGCAGCTTAGCTAGTATGCAGTACTTC. Protein product: CASSLASMQYF.